What follows are 10 T cell receptor beta chains derived from one specimen sequenced in a study of response to subunit inactivated influenza vaccine (dated by TCRdb to the late 2010s). Library preparation used RT-PCR. The instrument was an Illumina HiSeq 2500. TCRdb passed the public sequencing reads through fastp at Q25 and MiXCR, retaining productive beta sequences. Duplicate CDR3 protein sequences are folded into a single record with the most common DNA and genes. This sample has roughly 650,000 distinct CDR3 sequences in its table, and 15% to 18% of those were observed once. The ten largest account for around 10% of the sample. Material: PBMCs from blood, obtained 12 days after vaccination. These receptors all stem from a middle-aged man who received an inactivated influenza vaccine. Donor details come from another sample of the same person, matched by shared clones.

Only a few counts were recorded for this clonotype. The genes are TRBV18 and TRBJ2-7, with D possibly matching TRBD2 (5 bases). V dropped 3 bases and J dropped 3 bases, with 12 bases sitting between them. This CDR3 region has 14 residues. Germline CDR1 reads KGHSH; CDR2 reads LQKENI. CDR3 region: CASSPASGSYEQYF. DNA for the CDR3: TGTGCCAGCTCACCCGCGTCGGGGAGCTACGAGCAGTACTTC.

This chain uses TRBV12-3 or TRBV12-4 with TRBJ2-5, with D uncertain. Trimming cost V 4 bases and J 2 bases, with 11 bases left between them. CDR3 length: 14 amino acids. CDR3 residues: CASSSGMKQETQYF. In nucleotides, the CDR3 is TGTGCCAGCAGTTCCGGCATGAAACAAGAGACCCAGTACTTC.

There are a few counts of this clonotype. V gene TRBV27 combines with J gene TRBJ2-1, with 7 nucleotides matching TRBD1. Germline V gene lookup returns CDR1 MNHEY and CDR2 SMNVEV (reference sequence). The CDR3 spans 15 residues. With V trimmed by 7 bases and J by 3 bases, 9 bases remained unmatched. The CDR3 sequence is CASISGTESYNEQFF. The CDR3 nucleotides are TGTGCCAGCATCTCCGGGACAGAAAGCTACAATGAGCAGTTCTTC.

The chain recombines TRBV18 with TRBJ2-7, with D tentatively TRBD1 or TRBD2 (6 bases each). This CDR3 spans 14 amino acids. Germline V gene data show CDR1 as KGHSH and CDR2 as LQKENI. V was pared by 3 bases and J by 2 bases, with 11 bases between. The CDR3 DNA follows: TGTGCCAGCTCACCGAGGGGGGAAGCCTACGAGCAGTACTTC. This codes for CASSPRGEAYEQYF.

The sample holds a few counts of this clonotype. The chain links TRBV5-1 to TRBJ2-7, with 7 bases fitting TRBD2. Looked up from germline, CDR1 is SGHRS and CDR2 is YFSETQ. The CDR3 length is 14 residues. V lost 1 base and J lost 5; bases outside the gene matches: 6. The CDR3 loop reads CASSLWAGEDEQYF. The CDR3 DNA sequence: TGCGCCAGCAGCTTGTGGGCGGGAGAAGACGAGCAGTACTTC.

This clonotype was observed a handful of times. The rearrangement links TRBV6-1 to TRBJ2-3; the D gene is possibly TRBD2 (6 bases). This CDR3 is 16 amino acids long. Trimming removed 6 bases at V and 0 bases at J, with 16 bases between. Germline V gene sequence: CDR1 MNHNS, CDR2 SASEGT. CDR3 DNA: TGTGCCAGCAGCCCTCGGGGGACGCCTAGCACAGATACGCAGTATTTT. This codes for CASSPRGTPSTDTQYF.

This clonotype appeared a few times. Germline is not matched at one junction end, which may reflect a read error. The CDR3 nucleotides are TGTGCCAGCAGAGAAGGACTATTCCTGTTCTTC. The encoded protein is CASREGLFLFF. The chain recombines TRBV2 with TRBJ2-1; D is possibly TRBD2 (6 bases). CDR3 length: 11 residues. Germline CDR1 is SNHLY and CDR2 is FYNNEI.

This clonotype was found a few times. The CDR3 nucleotides read TGCAGTGCTAGTCCAGGGGCGAACACTGAAGCTTTCTTT. Residues: CSASPGANTEAFF. The genes are TRBV20-1 and TRBJ1-1, with D perhaps matching TRBD1 (6 bases). This CDR3 is built from 13 residues. V dropped 3 bases and J dropped 1 base, with 9 bases sitting between them. The germline V gene encodes CDR1 DFQATT and CDR2 SNEGSKA (reference sequence).

The gene calls are TRBV10-3 and TRBJ2-7; TRBD2 matches at 9 bases. Germline lookup yields CDR1 ENHRY and CDR2 SYGVKD. V trimming: 10 bases; J trimming: 3 bases; junction bases outside the gene matches: 10. This CDR3 is 14 amino acids long. CDR3 DNA sequence: TGTGCCACGTTAGCGGGAGCAGGGTTCTACGAGCAGTACTTC. Amino acids: CATLAGAGFYEQYF.

The V and J genes are TRBV7-2 and TRBJ2-5, with D unresolved. Trimming removed 1 base from V and 1 base from J, with 13 bases in between. The CDR3 spans 16 residues. Germline CDR1 is SGHTA and CDR2 is FQGNSA. The CDR3: CASSLGDDSFQETQYF. In DNA form, the CDR3 reads TGTGCCAGCAGCTTAGGGGATGATTCTTTCCAAGAGACCCAGTACTTC.